The clone carrying this T cell receptor (beta chain) was counted once. Its antigen is unidentified. This sample stems from a study of cytomegalovirus exposure and HLA in healthy donors. Background on the study: The same platform was used for the 130 or so validation repertoires as for the approximately 630 first-cohort repertoires, as reported in a later analysis.

Regarding the study as a whole: Using the classifier, cytomegalovirus status was reportedly diagnosed with high specificity and sensitivity.

Clones were sequenced by immunoSEQ multiplex PCR, and TCRdb holds only the in-frame ones, with some missing. The repertoire has approximately 54,000 clones, roughly 90% of them found once; the top ten carry roughly 8.4%. Among the 120 or so subjects of the validation cohort, separate from the roughly 600-subject first cohort, were the donors. This CDR3 has 15 residues. V was clipped by 0 bases and J by 1 base; unmatched bases: 2. The germline CDR1 and CDR2 sequences are SGHNT and YYREEE (reference sequence). Sequenced material: PBMCs. This TCR was sampled from a woman younger than 30 in good health and CMV-seropositive. The rearrangement joins TRBV5-4 to TRBJ1-1; 8 bases line up with TRBD1. The chain's CDR3 is CASSLGGTGNTEAFF. The DNA for the CDR3 is TGTGCCAGCAGCTTGGGTGGGACAGGGAACACTGAAGCTTTCTTT.